The source of this T cell receptor beta chain is a study of T cells in localized non-small cell lung cancer. Notes on the study in general: Higher blood T cell density went with longer overall survival.

The table lists this clone with a count of one. What it binds is not known. Using immunoSEQ multiplex PCR, the repertoire was profiled, and TCRdb retains in-frame clones only, with some absent. The sample has more than 20,000 clones, roughly 88% seen once. Germline lookup yields CDR1 MGHRA and CDR2 YSYEKL. Trimming took off 1 base at V and 6 bases at J, with 12 bases between the two ends. This CDR3 comprises 15 residues. V usage is TRBV4-1 and J usage is TRBJ2-2; D is unresolved. This TCR derives from a man aged 40 to 75 with stage II lung adenocarcinoma. The sequencing here drew on PBMCs, taken before any cancer treatment. The CDR3 DNA is TGCGCCAGCAGCCAAGTACGCGCCGAGTCCGGGGAGCTGTTTTTT. It specifies CASSQVRAESGELFF.